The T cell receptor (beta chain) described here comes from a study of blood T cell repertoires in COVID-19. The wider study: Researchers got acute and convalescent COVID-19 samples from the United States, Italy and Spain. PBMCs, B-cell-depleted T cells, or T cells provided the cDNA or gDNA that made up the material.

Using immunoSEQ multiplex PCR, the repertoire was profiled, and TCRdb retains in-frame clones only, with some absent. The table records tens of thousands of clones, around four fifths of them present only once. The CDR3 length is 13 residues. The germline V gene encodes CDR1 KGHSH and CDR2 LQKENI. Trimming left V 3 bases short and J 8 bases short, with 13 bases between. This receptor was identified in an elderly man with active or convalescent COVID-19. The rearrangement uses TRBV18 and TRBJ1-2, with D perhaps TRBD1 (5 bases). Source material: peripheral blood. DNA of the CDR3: TGTGCCAGCTCACCCGGGCAGGGTGGCGGCTACACCTTC. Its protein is CASSPGQGGGYTF. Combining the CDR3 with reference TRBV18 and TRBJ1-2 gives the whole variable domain NAGVMQNPRHLVRRRGQEARLRCSPMKGHSHVYWYRQLPEEGLKFMVYLQKENIIDESGMPKERFSAEFPKEGPSILRIQQVVRGDSAAYFCASSPGQGGGYTFGSGTRLTVV.